This record looks at one TCR beta chain sequence and its context. The repertoire was sequenced with immunoSEQ multiplex PCR; TCRdb's copy has only in-frame clones and lacks some. The sample shows about 120,000 clones, 89% of them seen only once. These data originate in a study of T cell responses to AZD1222 COVID-19 vaccine. V was shortened by 7 bases and J by 8 bases, with 21 bases between the two germline ends. The V gene's germline CDR1 is SGHRS and CDR2 YFSETQ. The CDR3 loop spans 14 amino acids. The TCR comes from an adult in good health. This sample comprised peripheral blood, obtained on day 0 of AZD1222 vaccination. J is TRBJ1-2 and V is TRBV5-1, with D possibly matching TRBD1 (5 bases). CDR3 in amino acids: CASSPEGSTWGYTF. CDR3 bases: TGCGCCAGCTCCCCAGAGGGGTCGACTTGGGGCTACACCTTC.